Listed below are T cell receptor beta chains from one sample, sequenced in a study of T-cell reconstitution after alpha-beta-depleted transplantation in children. Via MiXCR, TCRdb re-called the PCR reads, giving one row per CDR3 protein. The top ten hold 30% to 35% of the sample, which has over 100,000 distinct CDR3 sequences, about 9.4% seen once. The sample consisted of PBMCs, taken before TCRalphabeta/CD19-depleted stem cell transplant. Receptors originate from a boy under 10 years old with acute lymphoblastic leukemia, due to receive a stem cell transplant. CDR3s include the opening cysteine and the closing phenylalanine or tryptophan. D genes are given only for firm matches. The size entry is marked missing in some rows and otherwise reads once, few, many or a size class.

j_call | v_call | d_call | clone_size | cdr3_aa | cdr3_nt
TRBJ2-1 | TRBV7-8 | NA | many | CASSSVSGSSYNEQFF | TGTGCCAGCAGTTCTGTGTCCGGGAGCTCCTACAATGAGCAGTTCTTC
TRBJ2-3 | TRBV5-1 | TRBD2 | many | CASSFPGTSGRAVTDTQYF | TGCGCCAGCAGCTTCCCCGGGACTAGCGGGAGGGCCGTCACAGATACGCAGTATTTT
TRBJ2-1 | TRBV4-1 | NA | few | CASRGSRDEQFF | TGCGCCAGCAGGGGATCGCGAGATGAGCAGTTCTTC
TRBJ2-5 | TRBV4-2 | NA | many | CASSPSRETQYF | TGTGCCAGCAGCCCGTCTAGGGAGACCCAGTACTTC
TRBJ2-7 | TRBV6-1 | NA | few | CASTTGPRYEQYF | TGTGCCAGCACCACCGGACCCCGCTACGAGCAGTACTTC
TRBJ2-5 | TRBV7-9 | TRBD2 | NA | CASTPTSGDGEETQYF | TGTGCCAGCACCCCGACTAGCGGGGATGGTGAAGAGACCCAGTACTTC
TRBJ2-5 | TRBV7-9 | TRBD1 | NA | CASILGTGAETQYF | TGTGCCAGCATCTTAGGGACAGGCGCAGAGACCCAGTACTTC
TRBJ1-5 | TRBV18 | NA | many | CASSPSRAGQPQHF | TGTGCCAGCTCACCAAGCAGGGCGGGACAGCCCCAGCATTTT
TRBJ2-1 | TRBV6-6 | TRBD1 | NA | CASNPGTDNGQFF | TGTGCCAGCAATCCCGGGACAGATAACGGGCAGTTCTTC
TRBJ1-2 | TRBV5-1 | NA | NA | CASSRDLEVYGYTF | TGCGCCAGCAGCCGTGATCTAGAGGTCTATGGCTACACCTTC
TRBJ1-1 | TRBV25-1 | NA | NA | CASSSRSSGTEAFF | TGTGCCAGCAGCTCCCGTTCGTCGGGAACTGAAGCTTTCTTT
TRBJ2-3 | TRBV6-2/TRBV6-3 | NA | NA | CASSQTFVDTQYF | TGTGCCAGCAGCCAAACGTTTGTTGATACGCAGTATTTT
TRBJ1-1 | TRBV2 | NA | few | CASRRGGGGTEAFF | TGTGCCAGCAGACGAGGAGGAGGGGGGACTGAAGCTTTCTTT
TRBJ2-3 | TRBV20-1 | TRBD2 | few | CSALGEAGATDTQYF | TGCAGTGCCCTAGGTGAGGCGGGAGCAACAGATACGCAGTATTTT
TRBJ2-3 | TRBV4-3 | NA | once | CASSQAWFGTGTDTQYF | TGCGCCAGCAGCCAAGCATGGTTCGGAACAGGGACAGATACGCAGTATTTT
TRBJ2-5 | TRBV12-3/TRBV12-4 | NA | many | CASSFAQRGYQETQYF | TGTGCCAGCAGTTTTGCCCAGAGGGGGTACCAAGAGACCCAGTACTTC
TRBJ1-1 | TRBV5-1 | NA | NA | CASSLALGPTEAFF | TGCGCCAGCAGCTTGGCCCTGGGGCCCACTGAAGCTTTCTTT
TRBJ2-7 | TRBV5-1 | NA | few | CASSLEAIAVSYEQYF | TGCGCCAGCAGCTTGGAAGCAATAGCGGTTTCCTACGAGCAGTACTTC
TRBJ2-5 | TRBV7-9 | TRBD2 | many | CASSFWGTSGQKETQYF | TGTGCCAGCAGCTTCTGGGGGACTAGCGGGCAAAAAGAGACCCAGTACTTC
TRBJ1-1 | TRBV6-6 | NA | few | CASSSHMNTEAFF | TGTGCCAGCAGTTCGCACATGAACACTGAAGCTTTCTTT
TRBJ2-1 | TRBV27 | TRBD2 | few | CASSFLTSGRDNEQFF | TGTGCCAGCAGTTTCCTTACTAGCGGGAGGGACAATGAGCAGTTCTTC
TRBJ1-4 | TRBV27 | NA | many | CASKQGTEKLFF | TGTGCCAGCAAACAGGGCACTGAAAAACTGTTTTTT
TRBJ2-1 | TRBV7-2 | NA | NA | CASSPPGSSYNEQFF | TGTGCCAGCAGCCCGCCGGGCAGCTCCTACAATGAGCAGTTCTTC
TRBJ1-3 | TRBV6-1 | NA | NA | CASTTVGYSGNTIYF | TGTGCCAGCACCACGGTAGGGTACTCTGGAAACACCATATATTTT
TRBJ2-7 | TRBV9 | TRBD2 | NA | CASSVSGLAGGPTYEQYF | TGTGCCAGCAGCGTATCAGGGCTAGCGGGAGGCCCGACCTACGAGCAGTACTTC
TRBJ1-1 | TRBV5-6 | TRBD1 | many | CASSLADRVRDKAFF | TGTGCCAGCAGCTTGGCCGACAGGGTTCGGGATAAAGCTTTCTTT
TRBJ2-3 | TRBV5-1 | NA | few | CASNFGRATDTQYF | TGCGCCAGCAATTTCGGGAGAGCGACAGATACGCAGTATTTT
TRBJ1-4 | TRBV20-1 | NA | few | CSPQTGITNEKLFF | TGCAGTCCCCAAACAGGCATAACTAATGAAAAACTGTTTTTT
TRBJ1-1 | TRBV29-1 | NA | NA | CSVELSRLPNTEAFF | TGCAGCGTTGAGCTGAGCCGTCTTCCCAACACTGAAGCTTTCTTT
TRBJ2-7 | TRBV5-1 | TRBD1 | few | CASSLAGGTGLYEQYF | TGCGCCAGCAGCTTGGCCGGAGGGACAGGCCTCTACGAGCAGTACTTC